A selection of T cell receptor beta chains follows, all from one sample in a study of OX40 agonist ivuxolimab in advanced cancers. Sequencing used immunoSEQ multiplex PCR; TCRdb keeps in-frame clones, though not all of them. The sample lists some 67,000 clones, 75% to 90% seen once, with under 0.9% in the top ten. The source was CD4+ or CD8+ T cells sorted from blood, collected in a trial of the OX40 agonist ivuxolimab. These receptors all stem from an adult with an advanced solid tumor such as melanoma, head and neck, liver or kidney cancer. Each CDR3 is given with its conserved first and last residue. D genes are given only for firm matches. Only part of the rows carry a size: once, few, many, or a class if the clone is expanded.

NA | TRBJ2-7 | NA | TRBV11-2 | TGTGCCAGCAGCTTAATGACCGGGAAGTACGAGCAGTACTTC | CASSLMTGKYEQYF
NA | TRBJ1-1 | few | TRBV28 | TGTGCCAGCCTAAACACTGAAGCTTTCTTT | CASLNTEAFF
NA | TRBJ1-1 | NA | TRBV11-2 | TGTGCCAGCAGCTTAGCGAACACAGCTGAAGCTTTCTTT | CASSLANTAEAFF
NA | TRBJ1-5 | NA | TRBV6-5 | TGTGCCAGCAGTATCACCTTGGGGGAAGGCCAGCCCCAGCATTTT | CASSITLGEGQPQHF
TRBD1 | TRBJ1-4 | NA | TRBV6-5 | TGTGCCAGCGGGGCAGGGGGCGCATCTAATGAAAAACTGTTTTTT | CASGAGGASNEKLFF
TRBD2 | TRBJ2-1 | NA | TRBV11-1 | TGTGCCAGCACCGGGACTAGCGGCGCTTACAATGAGCAGTTCTTC | CASTGTSGAYNEQFF
TRBD1 | TRBJ2-1 | few | TRBV11-2 | TGTGCCAGCAGCATTTTTCTTTTGGGACAGGGGATGAATGAGCAGTTCTTC | CASSIFLLGQGMNEQFF
NA | TRBJ1-3 | once | TRBV5-6 | TGTGCCAGCAGCTTGGATGAGGTGGGCTCTGGAAACACCATATATTTT | CASSLDEVGSGNTIYF
NA | TRBJ1-6 | NA | TRBV18 | TGTGCCAGCTCACCGCAATCACAGGGCGGTAATTCACCCCTCCACTTT | CASSPQSQGGNSPLHF
NA | TRBJ2-7 | NA | TRBV4-2 | TGTGCCAGCAGCCAAGATGGGGGATATGTTTACGAGCAGTACTTC | CASSQDGGYVYEQYF
NA | TRBJ2-1 | NA | TRBV19 | TGTGCCAGTAGTATAGACGGGACCTCCTACAATGAGCAGTTCTTC | CASSIDGTSYNEQFF
NA | TRBJ2-2 | NA | TRBV27 | TGTGCCAGCAGCCTAAGCCTCGGGGCGGGCAACACCGGGGAGCTGTTTTTT | CASSLSLGAGNTGELFF
NA | TRBJ1-5 | NA | TRBV21-1 | TGTGCCAGCAGCAAAGTCGGGACGTCTAGCAATCAGCCCCAGCATTTT | CASSKVGTSSNQPQHF
TRBD2 | TRBJ2-3 | few | TRBV11-2 | TGTGCCAGCAGCTTAGGCGGGAGAACAGATACGCAGTATTTT | CASSLGGRTDTQYF
NA | TRBJ1-1 | NA | TRBV6-5 | TGTGCCAGCACGCCGCCGGGGGGGCTGAACACTGAAGCTTTCTTT | CASTPPGGLNTEAFF
TRBD2 | TRBJ2-5 | NA | TRBV30 | TGTGCCTGGAGGAGGGAGGGAGGGGAGACCCAGTACTTC | CAWRREGGETQYF
TRBD2 | TRBJ2-1 | NA | TRBV19 | TGTGCCAGTAGTCTGACCCCGGGACTAGCGGGTTACAATGAGCAGTTCTTC | CASSLTPGLAGYNEQFF
TRBD2 | TRBJ2-1 | NA | TRBV18 | TGTGCCAGCTCACCACCGGCTAGCGGGAGGTTTGTAGGTGAGCAGTTCTTC | CASSPPASGRFVGEQFF
NA | TRBJ1-1 | NA | TRBV5-1 | TGCGCCAGTCAAAGCTTGGAAGGGGCCTCGGAAGCTTTCTTT | CASQSLEGASEAFF
NA | TRBJ2-1 | NA | TRBV7-8 | TGTGCCAGCAGCTTTCAGCGGGCCTTCTGGGATGAGCAGTTCTTC | CASSFQRAFWDEQFF
NA | TRBJ1-6 | NA | TRBV7-9 | TGTGCCAGCAGCCGTTCGGGGGCTCGGAATTCACCCCTCCACTTT | CASSRSGARNSPLHF
NA | TRBJ2-7 | NA | TRBV7-9 | TGTGCCAGCAGCTTAGGTAGCGACAGTTCCTACGAGCAGTACTTC | CASSLGSDSSYEQYF
NA | TRBJ1-5 | NA | TRBV10-3 | TGTGCCATCAGCGGCGGAGGGGGATTCAATCAGCCCCAGCATTTT | CAISGGGGFNQPQHF
NA | TRBJ1-1 | NA | TRBV7-3 | TGTGCCAGCAGCCCAGGGACGGCGAACACTGAAGCTTTCTTT | CASSPGTANTEAFF
TRBD1 | TRBJ1-5 | NA | TRBV19 | TGTGCCAGTAGGTCGGGACAGGGGACATATAGCAATCAGCCCCAGCATTTT | CASRSGQGTYSNQPQHF
NA | TRBJ1-4 | NA | TRBV11-2 | TGTGCCAGCAGCCCACTCGGGGGGCCCCTTAGCGAAAAACTGTTTTTT | CASSPLGGPLSEKLFF
NA | TRBJ2-7 | NA | TRBV6-5 | TGTGCCAGCAGTTACTCGGGGGAAAAGCAGTACTTC | CASSYSGEKQYF
NA | TRBJ1-2 | NA | TRBV29-1 | TGCAGCGTTTACACTCAGGGGACGGACTATGGCTACACCTTC | CSVYTQGTDYGYTF
NA | TRBJ1-1 | few | TRBV4-2 | TGTGCCAGCACCCAAGGAAGGGGGATGGCTTTCTTT | CASTQGRGMAFF